This T cell receptor (beta chain) was identified during a study of T cell changes during pregnancy in multiple sclerosis. The data were produced by immunoSEQ multiplex PCR, yet TCRdb's version contains in-frame clones alone and is incomplete. The sample contains fewer than 50,000 clones, almost 95% of which appear only once. This clonotype was sampled from a female donor with multiple sclerosis, enrolled in a pregnancy study. Sequencing was performed on CD8+ T cells from peripheral blood mononuclear cells, taken in the third trimester of pregnancy.

This CDR3 is CASSPRTSGETQYF. In nucleotides, the CDR3 is TGTGCCAGTAGTCCCCGGACTAGCGGGGAGACCCAGTACTTC. V and J are TRBV19 and TRBJ2-5; 11 bases are shared with TRBD2. Germline assignment: CDR1 LNHDA and CDR2 SQIVND (reference sequence). The CDR3 loop spans 14 amino acids. V lost 5 bases and J lost 5; bases outside the gene matches: 4.